This T cell receptor (beta chain) was captured in a study of cytomegalovirus exposure and HLA in healthy donors. The study, taken as a whole, reports: Later analysis associated a missense DCLRE1C variant with TCR beta V- and J-gene trimming. Rates of TCR association differed by HLA locus in a later analysis, with DRB1 highest and HLA-C lowest.

PCR amplification relied on 60 Vbeta primers (plus 13 Jbeta primers). Produced via immunoSEQ multiplex PCR; TCRdb's table is partial and in-frame only. This sample has tens of thousands of clones; roughly 80% occur once, and the top ten carry 2% to 2.5%. At sampling all donors were nominally healthy, likely with unrecorded immune exposures. Points on this clone: The antigen remains undetermined.

The J segment lost 8 bases and the V segment lost 6 bases, leaving 9 bases of the junction unmatched. This CDR3 region has 14 residues. Germline V gene data show CDR1 as SGHTA and CDR2 as FQGTGA. Sequencing was performed on PBMCs. V gene TRBV7-3 combines with J gene TRBJ2-1; 8 positions agree with TRBD2. The sequence was obtained from a middle-aged man in good health and CMV-seronegative. CDR3 in DNA: TGTGCCAGCAGAAAGGTAGCGGGGTCGGATGAGCAGTTCTTC. Translating gives CASRKVAGSDEQFF.